Below, one TCR beta chain is given with its context. CDR1 and CDR2 (germline): LGHDT, YNNKEL (reference sequence). This CDR3 comprises 15 residues. V was clipped by 5 bases and J by 4 bases; unmatched bases: 7. The sample comes from a study of blood T cell repertoires in COVID-19. Study at large: From the United States, Italy and Spain came samples of acute and convalescent COVID-19. T cells, B-cell-depleted T cells, or PBMCs supplied cDNA or gDNA.

Authors' data handling: Amplifying reference gene primers gave estimates of nucleated cell counts. Method: immunoSEQ multiplex PCR; TCRdb's copy keeps in-frame clones and lacks some. From that table come the V and J calls and clone size; the DNA was used to work out D and trimming. The repertoire holds around 170,000 clones, with roughly 80% as singletons. This clonotype was sampled from a young man with active or convalescent COVID-19. This chain uses TRBV3-1 (or the pseudogene TRBV3-2) with TRBJ2-1, with 8 bases that match TRBD1. The sample taken for sequencing was peripheral blood. CDR3 bases: TGTGCCAGCAGCACCCGGACAGGGCCATACAATGAGCAGTTCTTC. It yields the protein CASSTRTGPYNEQFF.